Each of the 17 T cell receptor beta chains below was sequenced from the same sample in a study of blood T cell repertoires in COVID-19. Sequencing was performed with immunoSEQ multiplex PCR; in TCRdb, only in-frame clones are kept and a portion is missing. The sample comprises around 480,000 clones, roughly 88% of which are singletons, and roughly 13% rests with the top ten. Input material: peripheral blood. These TCRs come from a woman aged 45-65 years with COVID-19, enrolled during active disease.

The chain has TRBV6-1 and TRBJ1-6; perhaps TRBD1 as D (5 bases). Germline CDR1 and CDR2: MNHNS and SASEGT. Deletions cut 3 bases from V and 6 bases from J, with 9 bases between. This CDR3 is built from 14 residues. Written as DNA, the CDR3 is TGTGCCAGCAGTGAGCAGGGAACTAATTCACCCCTCCACTTT. It is translated as CASSEQGTNSPLHF.

The chain is built from TRBV2 and TRBJ1-5, with 7 positions matching TRBD1. V lost 6 bases to trimming and J lost 1 base; unmatched junction nucleotides: 6. Germline lookup yields CDR1 SNHLY and CDR2 FYNNEI. CDR3 length: 15 amino acids. CDR3: CASRERQGSNQPQHF. The CDR3 DNA is TGTGCCAGCAGAGAACGACAGGGCAGCAATCAGCCCCAGCATTTT.

A word on this clone: The identical CDR3 is also encoded by other nucleotide sequences in the sample. The chain combines TRBV6-5 with TRBJ1-3; 8 bases map to TRBD1. V was clipped by 7 bases and J by 4 bases; unmatched bases: 3. CDR1 MNHEY and CDR2 SVGAGI come from the germline V gene. This CDR3 region has 13 residues. Here the CDR3 DNA reads TGTGCCAGCACCAGGGGGCCGGGAAACACCATATATTTT. Translating it yields CASTRGPGNTIYF.

This chain joins TRBV6-5 and TRBJ2-1, with 7 positions matching TRBD1. J was trimmed by 2 bases and V by 4 bases; bases with no gene match: 5. Germline-derived CDR1 and CDR2 are MNHEY and SVGAGI. The CDR3 has 15 amino acids. As DNA, the CDR3 is TGTGCCAGCAGTTCTGACAGGGCGGCCTACAATGAGCAGTTCTTC. The encoded protein is CASSSDRAAYNEQFF.

The chain couples TRBV6-5 to TRBJ2-7; 7 nucleotides agree with TRBD1. The J segment lost 3 bases and the V segment lost 8 bases, leaving 13 bases of the junction unmatched. The CDR3 totals 15 residues. Germline V gene lookup returns CDR1 MNHEY and CDR2 SVGAGI. Here the CDR3 reads CASSRRETGSYEQYF. For the CDR3, the DNA is TGTGCCAGCTCTCGGCGAGAGACAGGGAGCTACGAGCAGTACTTC.

The V and J genes are TRBV5-6 and TRBJ1-4, with D unclear. Trimming took 0 bases from V and 4 from J, leaving 10 bases between them. CDR1 and CDR2 from the germline V gene are SGHDT and YYEEEE. The CDR3 sequence is 15 residues long. The CDR3 region has the DNA TGTGCCAGCAGCTTGGGGCCCTCAATTAATGAAAAACTGTTTTTT. This codes for CASSLGPSINEKLFF.

The chain is built from TRBV5-6 and TRBJ1-3; 8 positions agree with TRBD1. CDR1 is SGHDT and CDR2 is YYEEEE in the germline V gene. After removal of 3 bases from V and 0 bases from J, the junction contained 14 bases not matched to a gene. The CDR3 runs 19 residues. CDR3 coding DNA: TGTGCCAGCAGCTCAATCGGACAGGGCGCTTATTACTCTGGAAACACCATATATTTT. Encoded protein: CASSSIGQGAYYSGNTIYF.

This clone was observed once. This chain connects TRBV20-1 to TRBJ1-5, with D tentatively TRBD1 (5 bases). Looked up from germline, CDR1 is DFQATT and CDR2 is SNEGSKA (reference sequence). The CDR3 spans 14 residues. V lost 3 bases and J lost 4, with 13 bases in between. The CDR3 DNA is TGCAGTGCTAGTCAGGGAGGAATGAATCAGCCCCAGCATTTT. It codes for CSASQGGMNQPQHF.

The rearrangement joins TRBV5-5 to TRBJ1-4; 11 positions match TRBD1. V was pared by 2 bases and J by 5 bases, with 2 bases of the junction left unmatched. Germline V gene sequence: CDR1 SGHKS, CDR2 YYEKEE (reference sequence). The CDR3 covers 15 residues. This chain's CDR3 is CASSFGDRGNEKLFF. CDR3 coding DNA: TGTGCCAGCAGCTTCGGGGACAGGGGGAATGAAAAACTGTTTTTT.

The V gene is TRBV6-5, the J gene TRBJ1-2; no clear D. The CDR3 sequence is 15 residues long. Germline V gene lookup returns CDR1 MNHEY and CDR2 SVGAGI. Trimming left V 0 bases short and J 6 bases short, with 14 bases between. The DNA for the CDR3 is TGTGCCAGCAGTTACTCGATCGCCGGAGCTAATGGCTACACCTTC. Its translation is CASSYSIAGANGYTF.

The CDR3 nucleotides are TGTGCCAGTAAGGACAGGGGGCGGCCTGAAGCTTTCTTT. Residues: CASKDRGRPEAFF. The chain joins TRBV19 to TRBJ1-1, with TRBD1 matching 11 bases. This CDR3 comprises 13 residues. V lost 7 bases to trimming and J lost 6 bases; unmatched junction nucleotides: 4. CDR1 LNHDA and CDR2 SQIVND come from the germline V gene (reference sequence).

The J gene is TRBJ2-5, the V gene TRBV6-4; D is perhaps TRBD1 (6 bases). Trimming removed 6 bases at V and 1 base at J, with 15 bases between. This CDR3 is built from 15 residues. From germline, CDR1 is MRHNA and CDR2 SNTAGT. The CDR3 nucleotides read TGTGCCAGCAGCCCGACGGGACACCTCCAAGAGACCCAGTACTTC. Translating gives CASSPTGHLQETQYF.

This clone appeared a single time. V usage is TRBV5-1 and J usage is TRBJ1-2; the D is unclear. The CDR3 consists of 12 residues. Deletions cut 5 bases from V and 1 base from J, with 6 bases between. Germline CDR1 SGHRS, CDR2 YFSETQ. DNA for the CDR3: TGCGCCAGCAGATCAAATAACTATGGCTACACCTTC. Translating gives CASRSNNYGYTF.

This chain connects TRBV10-3 to TRBJ2-1; the D gene is possibly TRBD2 (5 bases). Germline CDR1 ENHRY, CDR2 SYGVKD. Trimming removed 7 bases from V and 1 base from J, with 26 bases in between. The CDR3 spans 19 residues. CDR3 coding DNA: TGTGCCATCACAAAAGGTGGGCAGGCTGGCGGGTGGTCCTACAATGAGCAGTTCTTC. As protein: CAITKGGQAGGWSYNEQFF.

This chain links TRBV5-4 with TRBJ1-1; D is uncertain. The CDR3 runs to 14 residues. V was trimmed by 6 bases and J by 3 bases, leaving 15 bases between them. Germline assignment: CDR1 SGHNT and CDR2 YYREEE (reference sequence). The CDR3 region is CASTNGRVDTEAFF. DNA of the CDR3: TGTGCCAGCACCAACGGGAGGGTCGACACTGAAGCTTTCTTT. Supplemented by reference TRBV5-4 and TRBJ1-1, the full variable domain reads ETGVTQSPTHLIKTRGQQVTLRCSSQSGHNTVSWYQQALGQGPQFIFQYYREEENGRGNFPPRFSGLQFPNYSSELNVNALELDDSALYLCASTNGRVDTEAFFGQGTRLTVV.

The V call is TRBV30, the J call TRBJ1-2; 12 bases fit TRBD1. The CDR3 has 18 residues. Germline lookup yields CDR1 GTSNPN and CDR2 SVGIG (reference sequence). The V segment lost 5 bases and the J segment 6 bases; nucleotides outside the gene matches: 19. The CDR3 is CAWDTSRAGTGGGNGYTF. The CDR3 DNA reads TGTGCCTGGGACACCTCCAGGGCCGGGACAGGGGGCGGTAATGGCTACACCTTC.

The table lists this clone with a count of one. This sequence joins TRBV19 and TRBJ2-7; D perhaps matches TRBD1 (6 bases). The CDR3 loop spans 13 amino acids. The V end lost 6 bases, the J end lost 1 base, and 10 bases lay between the germline ends. The germline V gene has CDR1 LNHDA and CDR2 SQIVND (reference sequence). The CDR3 DNA sequence: TGTGCCAGTAGCCAACAGGGTTCCTACGAGCAGTACTTC. This codes for CASSQQGSYEQYF.